This T cell receptor (beta chain) came from a study of blood T cell repertoires in COVID-19 (dated by TCRdb to the early 2020s). Background for the entire study: Samples from collaborators originated in the United States, Italy and Spain and spanned both the acute and convalescent phases of COVID-19. The material from the prospective study consisted of cDNA or gDNA derived from T cells, B-cell-depleted T cells, or PBMCs. Deeply sampled blood TCRbeta repertoires from subjects exposed to, actively infected with, or recovered from COVID-19 were included in the dataset. The repertoires were released in a freely available public database meant as a resource for research on the immune response to SARS-CoV-2. Samples were obtained from the ongoing ImmuneRACE study (first 160 participants) and from roughly 1,300 subjects provided by 6 global collaborators. The sample metadata nearly always contained a de-identified subject ID, COVID-19 status, age in years and sex. Where available, HLA class I and class II types were taken from metadata supplied by the sample provider and were not determined by assay-based typing. Here is what the overall study found, with its caveats: The quantity of clinical and demographic metadata differed by source and by participant and was supplied without curation.

TCRbeta CDR3 regions were amplified from genomic DNA by means of the immunoSEQ Assay, a bias-controlled multiplex PCR. Turning to the authors' computational methods: Nucleated cell counts per sample were estimated from amplification of reference gene primers within the assay. To quantify the absolute abundance of each unique TCRbeta CDR3 rearrangement, sequence reads were collapsed and filtered. For each sample, productive Simpson clonality was calculated as the square root of Simpson's diversity index across productive rearrangements. This is the immuneACCESS table as TCRdb keeps it, with only in-frame sequences that have V and J called. A part of the clones is gone; compared with another copy, unresolved V genes explain less than half, and the rest is unexplained. V and J calls and clone size are as listed in that table; D and trimming were resolved from the DNA. The sample data list approximately 100,000 clones, and about 80% of these were observed just once. About 6.3% of the sample goes to the ten largest clones.

The collaborating institutions used their own protocols to collect whole blood in K2EDTA tubes. For TCRbeta analysis, collaborator samples were shipped as frozen whole blood, as isolated PBMCs, or as DNA extracted from either sample type. On this clone itself: The target of this receptor is not known. No quality values exist for individual bases; no much larger clone is one base distant.

The TCR originated in a man aged 55 to 70 with acute or convalescent COVID-19. What was sequenced was peripheral blood.

The CDR3 protein sequence reads: CSVEDRQGNEQFF. The nucleotides read TGCAGCGTTGAAGATCGACAGGGGAATGAGCAGTTCTTC. Recombination connected TRBV29-1 to TRBJ2-1, with 8 central nucleotides matching TRBD1. CDR1 and CDR2 are drawn from the germline V gene: SQVTM, ANQGSEA. Its CDR3 holds 13 amino acids, cysteine through phenylalanine. CDR3 DNA only is kept here, 39 bases in frame from base 1. Trimming accounts for 0 bases at V and 7 bases at J, while the number of junction bases matched to no gene is 2.